One sample yielded the 20 T cell receptor beta chains listed below, sequenced in a study of blood T cell repertoires in COVID-19. Clones were read by immunoSEQ multiplex PCR, and TCRdb kept only the in-frame ones, dropping some. The repertoire holds roughly 300,000 clones, with more than 80% as singletons. The specimen sequenced was peripheral blood. These receptors originate from a woman in her 30s with COVID-19, enrolled during active disease.

The chain is built from TRBV10-3 and TRBJ2-7, with TRBD2 matching 8 bases. The CDR3 is 14 amino acids. V dropped 11 bases and J dropped 5; count of bases not matched to a gene: 14. Germline V gives CDR1 ENHRY, CDR2 SYGVKD. The CDR3 DNA sequence: TGTGCCGCCGGGAGGGCGGGAGTGGTGAACGAGCAGTACTTC. Protein product: CAAGRAGVVNEQYF.

This chain uses TRBV13 with TRBJ1-5; a possible D gene is TRBD1 (5 bases). Trimming took off 3 bases at V and 6 bases at J, with 9 bases between the two ends. CDR3 length: 13 residues. Germline V gene sequence: CDR1 PRHDT, CDR2 FYEKMQ (reference sequence). Here the CDR3 reads CASSLGRSQPQHF. The DNA of the CDR3 is TGTGCCAGCAGCTTGGGGCGTAGTCAGCCCCAGCATTTT. The complete variable domain, with remaining parts taken from reference TRBV13 and TRBJ1-5, reads AAGVIQSPRHLIKEKRETATLKCYPIPRHDTVYWYQQGPGQDPQFLISFYEKMQSDKGSIPDRFSAQQFSDYHSELNMSSLELGDSALYFCASSLGRSQPQHFGDGTRLSIL.

This clone was counted a single time. The chain uses TRBV5-4 and TRBJ2-3, with a tentative D call TRBD2 (6 bases). The V gene lost 4 bases and the J gene lost 0 bases, with 15 bases spanning the gap. CDR3 size: 16 residues. Germline CDR1 and CDR2: SGHNT and YYREEE (reference sequence). The CDR3 loop is CASSTVASVSTDTQYF. CDR3 coding DNA: TGTGCCAGCAGCACCGTGGCTAGCGTCAGCACAGATACGCAGTATTTT.

V usage is TRBV9 and J usage is TRBJ1-3; TRBD1 matches at 8 bases. This CDR3 has 14 residues. Trimming cost V 5 bases and J 8 bases; bases outside gene matches: 9. From germline, CDR1 is SGDLS and CDR2 YYNGEE. The CDR3 sequence is CASSRQGSAYTIYF. The DNA for the CDR3 is TGTGCCAGCAGTCGACAGGGGAGTGCATACACCATATATTTT.

This clone was observed a single time. The chain joins TRBV6-5 to TRBJ2-7; tentatively, D is TRBD2 (5 bases). V lost 2 bases and J lost 1, with 12 bases in between. There are 15 residues in the CDR3. Germline values: CDR1 MNHEY, CDR2 SVGAGI. CDR3 coding DNA: TGTGCCAGCAGTTACGTGGGGAGAGCGTCCTACGAGCAGTACTTC. Protein sequence: CASSYVGRASYEQYF.

V usage is TRBV7-9 and J usage is TRBJ1-2; D is unclear. With 7 bases removed from V and 0 bases from J, the gap between germline ends came to 18 bases. The CDR3 spans 16 residues. Germline CDR1 and CDR2: SEHNR and FQNEAQ (reference sequence). Written as DNA, the CDR3 is TGTGCCAGCACCCCCCGGGCAGGCGGGGCTAACTATGGCTACACCTTC. Translated, it gives CASTPRAGGANYGYTF.

This chain uses TRBV5-5 with TRBJ1-2; perhaps TRBD1 as D (6 bases). V was cut by 5 bases and J by 7 bases, with 12 bases left in between. The CDR3 extends over 12 amino acids. From germline, CDR1 is SGHKS and CDR2 YYEKEE (reference sequence). CDR3 nucleotide sequence: TGTGCCAGCAGGTCTACAGGGATTGGCTACACCTTC. Protein sequence: CASRSTGIGYTF.

The chain couples TRBV4-2 to TRBJ2-1; the D is unclear. The CDR3 spans 13 residues. Germline V gene data show CDR1 as LGHNA and CDR2 as YNFKEQ. The V end was cut by 4 bases, the J end by 5 bases, with 9 bases between. This chain's CDR3 is CASSPPTNNEQFF. The DNA for the CDR3 is TGTGCCAGCAGCCCCCCTACTAACAATGAGCAGTTCTTC.

A remark on this clone: Other DNA sequences of this sample code for an identical CDR3. The chain uses TRBV28 and TRBJ1-5; D call uncertain. The CDR3 has 15 residues. The ends were cut back, 2 bases at V and 7 bases at J, with 15 bases in the middle. Germline lookup yields CDR1 MDHEN and CDR2 SYDVKM. CDR3 sequence: CASSLEPLGGQPQHF. Here the CDR3 DNA reads TGTGCCAGCAGTTTAGAGCCGCTAGGAGGCCAGCCCCAGCATTTT.

The chain employs TRBV4-3 and TRBJ2-7; 10 bases align to TRBD2. The germline V gene encodes CDR1 LGHNA and CDR2 YSLEER. V was clipped by 0 bases and J by 6 bases; unmatched bases: 5. The CDR3 is 15 residues long. CDR3 bases: TGCGCCAGCAGCCAAGAAACTAGCGGGACGCCCGAGCAGTACTTC. Its protein is CASSQETSGTPEQYF.

The chain couples TRBV7-2 to TRBJ2-6; 10 positions agree with TRBD1. Germline V CDR1 and CDR2: SGHTA, FQGNSA. CDR3 length: 19 residues. Trimming cost V 1 base and J 3 bases; bases outside gene matches: 9. The CDR3 DNA follows: TGTGCCAGCAGCTTAGATGGGACAGGGGTGCATTTTGGGGCCAACGTCCTGACTTTC. It codes for CASSLDGTGVHFGANVLTF.

In its sample, this clone was seen a few times. The chain combines TRBV15 with TRBJ1-1; no reliable D call. Germline values: CDR1 LNHNV, CDR2 YYDKDF (reference sequence). The CDR3 extends over 13 amino acids. Deletions cut 5 bases from V and 3 bases from J, with 10 bases between. The CDR3 nucleotides read TGTGCCACCAGCCTACAGCCGGACACTGAAGCTTTCTTT. This gives the protein CATSLQPDTEAFF.

This chain connects TRBV5-1 to TRBJ2-1, with D perhaps TRBD2 (5 bases). With 6 bases removed from V and 3 bases from J, the gap between germline ends came to 16 bases. Germline assignment: CDR1 SGHRS and CDR2 YFSETQ. This CDR3 comprises 15 residues. Here the CDR3 reads CASTSSGSYYNEQFF. Written as DNA, the CDR3 is TGCGCCAGCACCTCGAGCGGATCTTACTACAATGAGCAGTTCTTC.

The sample holds a few counts of this clone. The V call is TRBV29-1, the J call TRBJ1-4, with D hard to call. V was cut by 2 bases and J by 8 bases, with 12 bases left in between. Germline V lookup: CDR1 SQVTM, CDR2 ANQGSEA. The CDR3 is 13 amino acids. Here the CDR3 DNA reads TGCAGCGTTGAAAACGGGAAGGAGGAAAAACTGTTTTTT. Translated, it gives CSVENGKEEKLFF.

This clone was seen only a few times. The CDR3 coding sequence is TGTGCCACCTCCACCGACAGGGGGCACTCCTACGAGCAGTACTTC. It yields the protein CATSTDRGHSYEQYF. This chain joins TRBV15 and TRBJ2-7; 10 bases fit TRBD1. Germline V gene lookup returns CDR1 LNHNV and CDR2 YYDKDF (reference sequence). This CDR3 has 15 residues. V was clipped by 8 bases and J by 0 bases; unmatched bases: 7.

The chain has TRBV7-2 and TRBJ2-1; 10 bases line up with TRBD2. The germline gives CDR1 SGHTA, CDR2 FQGNSA. The CDR3 spans 16 residues. V was pared by 5 bases and J by 9 bases, with 13 bases of the junction left unmatched. The CDR3 loop reads CASSIRSGRALGEQFF. For the CDR3, the DNA is TGTGCCAGCAGCATAAGGAGCGGGAGGGCCTTGGGTGAGCAGTTCTTC.

V usage is TRBV6-6 and J usage is TRBJ2-1; weak D call: TRBD1 (6 bases). CDR1 is MNHNY, CDR2 SVGAGI, per germline (reference sequence). Trimming took 8 bases from V and 0 from J, leaving 14 bases between them. The CDR3 loop spans 15 amino acids. The CDR3 spells CASATGLSSYNEQFF. In DNA, the CDR3 is TGTGCCAGCGCGACAGGCCTTAGCTCCTACAATGAGCAGTTCTTC.

The chain recombines TRBV30 with TRBJ2-5, with D tentatively TRBD1 (5 bases). CDR3 length: 15 residues. Trimming took off 3 bases at V and 4 bases at J, with 18 bases between the two ends. Germline V lookup: CDR1 GTSNPN, CDR2 SVGIG (reference sequence). The CDR3 bases are TGTGCCTGGAGGGACAACCCATTCTCCCGAGAGACCCAGTACTTC. Translation: CAWRDNPFSRETQYF. The variable domain in full, with the rest retrieved from reference TRBV30 and TRBJ2-5, is SQTIHQWPATLVQPVGSPLSLECTVEGTSNPNLYWYRQAAGRGLQLLFYSVGIGQISSEVPQNLSASRPQDRQFILSSKKLLLSDSGFYLCAWRDNPFSRETQYFGPGTRLLVL.

This chain's CDR3 is CASGRWGPGTEAFF. The CDR3, as DNA: TGTGCTAGTGGACGCTGGGGGCCGGGCACTGAAGCTTTCTTT. This chain joins TRBV12-5 and TRBJ1-1, with a weak D call TRBD1 (6 bases). The germline V gene has CDR1 LGHNT and CDR2 FRNRAP. The CDR3 has 14 amino acids. V was clipped by 6 bases and J by 4 bases, with 15 bases between them.

J is TRBJ1-5 and V is TRBV27; 9 bases align to TRBD1. This CDR3 is 17 amino acids long. CDR1 is MNHEY and CDR2 is SMNVEV in the germline V gene (reference sequence). The J segment lost 5 bases and the V segment lost 1 base, leaving 9 bases of the junction unmatched. The CDR3 DNA reads TGTGCCAGCAGTTTATTTCAAGGACAGGGGAGAGATCAGCCCCAGCATTTT. Protein product: CASSLFQGQGRDQPQHF.